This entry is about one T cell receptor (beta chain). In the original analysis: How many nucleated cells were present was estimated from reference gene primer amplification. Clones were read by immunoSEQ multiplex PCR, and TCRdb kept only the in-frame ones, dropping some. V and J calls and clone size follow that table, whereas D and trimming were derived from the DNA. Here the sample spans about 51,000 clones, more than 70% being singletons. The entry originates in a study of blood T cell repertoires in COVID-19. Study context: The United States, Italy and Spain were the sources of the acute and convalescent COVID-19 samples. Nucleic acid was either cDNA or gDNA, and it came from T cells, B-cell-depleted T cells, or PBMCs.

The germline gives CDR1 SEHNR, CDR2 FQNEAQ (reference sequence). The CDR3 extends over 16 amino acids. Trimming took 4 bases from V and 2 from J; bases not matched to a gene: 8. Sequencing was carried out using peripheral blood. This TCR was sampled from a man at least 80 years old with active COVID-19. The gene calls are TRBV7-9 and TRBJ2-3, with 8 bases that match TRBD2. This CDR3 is CASSSGRVQFTDTQYF. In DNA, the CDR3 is TGTGCCAGCAGCTCCGGGAGGGTGCAATTCACAGATACGCAGTATTTT.